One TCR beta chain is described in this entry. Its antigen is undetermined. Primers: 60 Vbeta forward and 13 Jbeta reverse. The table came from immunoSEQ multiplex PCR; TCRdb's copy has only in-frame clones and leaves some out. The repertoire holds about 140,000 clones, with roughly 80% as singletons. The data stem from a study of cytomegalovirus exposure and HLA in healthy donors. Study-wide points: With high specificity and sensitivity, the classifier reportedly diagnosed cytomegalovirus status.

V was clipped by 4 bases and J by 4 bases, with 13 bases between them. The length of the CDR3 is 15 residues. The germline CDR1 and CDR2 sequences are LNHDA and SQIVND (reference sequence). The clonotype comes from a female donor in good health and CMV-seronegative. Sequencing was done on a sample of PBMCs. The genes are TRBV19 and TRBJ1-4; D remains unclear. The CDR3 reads CASSTPGRRNEKLFF. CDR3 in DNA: TGTGCCAGTAGTACACCGGGAAGACGTAATGAAAAACTGTTTTTT. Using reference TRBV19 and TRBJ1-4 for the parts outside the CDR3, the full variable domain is DGGITQSPKYLFRKEGQNVTLSCEQNLNHDAMYWYRQDPGQGLRLIYYSQIVNDFQKGDIAEGYSVSREKKESFPLTVTSAQKNPTAFYLCASSTPGRRNEKLFFGSGTQLSVL.